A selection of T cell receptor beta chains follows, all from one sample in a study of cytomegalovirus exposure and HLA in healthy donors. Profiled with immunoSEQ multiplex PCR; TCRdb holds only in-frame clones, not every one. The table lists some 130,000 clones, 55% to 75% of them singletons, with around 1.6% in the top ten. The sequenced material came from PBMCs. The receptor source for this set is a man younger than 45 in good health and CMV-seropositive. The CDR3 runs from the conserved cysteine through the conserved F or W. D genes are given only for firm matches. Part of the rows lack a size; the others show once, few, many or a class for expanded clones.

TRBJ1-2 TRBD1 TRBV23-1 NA TGCGCCAGCAGACTCAGGGGGCGGGATGGCTACACCTTC CASRLRGRDGYTF
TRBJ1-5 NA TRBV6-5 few TGTGCCAGCAAGCCTCGGTTCAATCAGCCCCAGCATTTT CASKPRFNQPQHF
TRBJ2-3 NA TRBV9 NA TGTGCCAGCACCCAATTCTATAACGGGACAGATACGCAGTATTTT CASTQFYNGTDTQYF
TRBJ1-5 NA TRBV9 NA TGTGCCAGCAGCGTAGCGGGAACTAATCAGCCCCAGCATTTT CASSVAGTNQPQHF
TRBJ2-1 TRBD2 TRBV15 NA TGTGCCACCAGCAGAGATGCCCCTAGCGGATCCTACAATGAGCAGTTCTTC CATSRDAPSGSYNEQFF
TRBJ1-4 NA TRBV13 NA TGTGCCAGCAGCTTAGGACAGGGCGAAAAACTGTTTTTT CASSLGQGEKLFF
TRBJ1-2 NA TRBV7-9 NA TGTGCCAGCAGCTTAGCTGAGGTGGTTTATGGCTACACCTTC CASSLAEVVYGYTF
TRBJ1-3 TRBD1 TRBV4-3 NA TGCGCCAGCAGCCAAGATGTATGGACAGGGGGAAACACCATATATTTT CASSQDVWTGGNTIYF
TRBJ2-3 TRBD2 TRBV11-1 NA TGTGCCAGCAGCCCCATAGCGGGAGGGCCGTCGGATACGCAGTATTTT CASSPIAGGPSDTQYF
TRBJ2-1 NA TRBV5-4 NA TGTGCCAGCAGCTTCGGTGGGCCAGGGGAAAGAAATGAGCAGTTCTTC CASSFGGPGERNEQFF
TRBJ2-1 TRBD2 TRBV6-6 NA TGTGCCAGCAGTTTCGTAGCGGGTCAATACAATGGGCAGTTCTTC CASSFVAGQYNGQFF
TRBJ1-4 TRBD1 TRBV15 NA TGTGCCACCAGCGGACCAAGGGACAGCCCAACAAAACTGTTTTTT CATSGPRDSPTKLFF
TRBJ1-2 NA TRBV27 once TGTGCCAGCGGCCCGGGGAGGGGTGGTGGCTACACCTTC CASGPGRGGGYTF
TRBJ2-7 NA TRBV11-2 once TGTGCCAGCAGCCGGGACCCAGGGGCTTTGGCCTACGAGCAGTACTTC CASSRDPGALAYEQYF
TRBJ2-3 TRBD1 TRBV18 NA TGTGCCAGCTCACCCGGGACAGGGGGCGCGGGGGATACGCAGTATTTT CASSPGTGGAGDTQYF
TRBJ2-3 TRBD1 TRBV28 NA TGTGCCAGCAGTTTCTCGTTAAAGGGACAGGATGTAGATACGCAGTATTTT CASSFSLKGQDVDTQYF
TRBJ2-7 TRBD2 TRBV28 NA TGTGCCAGCACGACTAGCGGCTACGAGCAGTACTTC CASTTSGYEQYF
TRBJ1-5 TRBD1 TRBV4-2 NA TGTGCCAGCAGCCAAAACAGGGGGTTGGGACAGCCCCAGCATTTT CASSQNRGLGQPQHF